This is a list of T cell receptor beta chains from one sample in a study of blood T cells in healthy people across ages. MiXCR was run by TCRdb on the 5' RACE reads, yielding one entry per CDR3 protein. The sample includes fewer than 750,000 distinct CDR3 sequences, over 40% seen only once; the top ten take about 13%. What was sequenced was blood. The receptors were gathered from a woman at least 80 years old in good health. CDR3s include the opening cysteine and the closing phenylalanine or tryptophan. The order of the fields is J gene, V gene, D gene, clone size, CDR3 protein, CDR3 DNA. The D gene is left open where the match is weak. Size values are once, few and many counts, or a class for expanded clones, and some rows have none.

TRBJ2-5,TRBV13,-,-,CASSAGEGQETQYF,TGTGCCAGCAGCGCCGGCGAGGGCCAAGAGACCCAGTACTTC
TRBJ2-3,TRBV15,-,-,CATSAGDGLPTDTQYF,TGTGCCACCAGCGCTGGGGACGGCTTGCCCACAGATACGCAGTATTTT
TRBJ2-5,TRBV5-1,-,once,CASSVGAYQETRYF,TGCGCCAGCAGCGTAGGAGCATACCAAGAGACCCGGTACTTC
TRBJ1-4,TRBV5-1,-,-,CASSPGLGNEKLFF,TGCGCCAGCAGCCCGGGACTGGGGAATGAAAAACTGTTTTTT
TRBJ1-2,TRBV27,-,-,CASSSYLQSSNYGYTF,TGTGCCAGCAGTTCGTACCTACAGAGCTCTAACTATGGCTACACCTTC
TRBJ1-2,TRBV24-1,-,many,CATSDSVNYGYTF,TGTGCCACCAGTGATTCAGTTAACTATGGCTACACCTTC
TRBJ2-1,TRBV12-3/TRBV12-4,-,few,CASRRAVGVRFAFF,TGTGCCAGCAGGCGAGCCGTTGGGGTCCGGTTCGCGTTCTTC
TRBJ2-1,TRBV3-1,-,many,CASSQDTGVPEQFF,TGTGCCAGCAGCCAAGACACGGGGGTTCCTGAGCAGTTCTTC
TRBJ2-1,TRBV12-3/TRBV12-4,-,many,CASSRRTGNSYNEQFF,TGTGCCAGCAGCCGCCGGACTGGAAACTCCTACAATGAGCAGTTCTTC
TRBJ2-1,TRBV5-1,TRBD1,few,CASSFGTGTGVHEQFF,TGCGCCAGCAGCTTTGGGACCGGGACAGGGGTACATGAGCAGTTCTTC
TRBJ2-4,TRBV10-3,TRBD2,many,CAITYPGLEKNIQYF,TGTGCCATCACCTACCCGGGACTAGAAAAAAACATTCAGTACTTC
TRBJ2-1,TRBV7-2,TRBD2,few,CASSLGGGWAYNEQFF,TGTGCCAGCAGCTTAGGGGGAGGGTGGGCATACAATGAGCAGTTCTTC
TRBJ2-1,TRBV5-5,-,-,CASSPYASYNEQFF,TGTGCCAGCAGCCCCTACGCCTCGTACAATGAGCAGTTCTTC
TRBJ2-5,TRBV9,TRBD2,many,CASSVTSGGETQYF,TGTGCCAGCAGCGTTACTAGCGGGGGTGAGACCCAGTACTTC
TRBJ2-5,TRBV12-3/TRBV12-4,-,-,CASSKTGPETQYF,TGTGCCAGCAGTAAGACAGGTCCGGAGACCCAGTACTTC
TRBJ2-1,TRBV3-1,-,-,CASAQLGNEQFF,TGTGCCAGCGCCCAGCTAGGAAATGAGCAGTTCTTC
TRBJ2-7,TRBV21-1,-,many,CDGGSSYEQYF,TGTGACGGGGGGAGCTCCTACGAGCAGTACTTC
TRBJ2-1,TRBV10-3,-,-,CAISDPPTGHNEQFF,TGTGCCATCAGTGACCCCCCTACGGGCCATAATGAGCAGTTCTTC
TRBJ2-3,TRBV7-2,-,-,CASSTAGTSRGDTQYF,TGTGCCAGCAGCACCGCCGGGACATCAAGGGGGGATACGCAGTATTTT
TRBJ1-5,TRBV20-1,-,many,CSARGSNQPQHF,TGCAGTGCTAGAGGCAGCAATCAGCCCCAGCATTTT
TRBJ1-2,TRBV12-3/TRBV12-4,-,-,CASSPGASYGYTF,TGTGCCAGCAGTCCAGGGGCCTCCTATGGCTACACCTTC
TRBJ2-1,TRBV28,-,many,CASGTAASYNEQFF,TGTGCCAGCGGAACAGCGGCCTCCTACAATGAGCAGTTCTTC
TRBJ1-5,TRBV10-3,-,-,CAISEGVGNQPQHF,TGTGCCATCAGTGAAGGGGTTGGCAATCAGCCCCAGCATTTT
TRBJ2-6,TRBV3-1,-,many,CASSQGSGANVLTF,TGTGCCAGCAGCCAAGGTTCAGGGGCCAACGTCCTGACTTTC
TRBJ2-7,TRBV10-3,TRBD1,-,CATSTGQGRSYEQYF,TGTGCCACTTCCACAGGACAGGGTCGGAGCTACGAGCAGTACTTC
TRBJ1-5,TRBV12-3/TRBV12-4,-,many,CASSLRENSNQPQHF,TGTGCCAGCAGTTTACGGGAGAATAGCAATCAGCCCCAGCATTTT
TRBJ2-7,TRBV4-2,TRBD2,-,CASSQVKAGGISYEQYF,TGTGCCAGCAGCCAAGTCAAGGCGGGGGGCATTTCCTACGAGCAGTACTTC
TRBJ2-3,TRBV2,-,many,CALKGGLHTDTQYF,TGTGCCCTAAAAGGTGGACTTCACACAGATACGCAGTATTTT
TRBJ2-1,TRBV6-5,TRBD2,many,CASSFLGLAGGNEQFF,TGTGCCAGCAGTTTCCTCGGACTAGCGGGAGGGAATGAGCAGTTCTTC
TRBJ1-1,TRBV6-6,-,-,CASSYKTNTEAFF,TGTGCCAGCAGTTACAAAACGAACACTGAAGCTTTCTTT
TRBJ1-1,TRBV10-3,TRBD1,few,CAISGPGTGIRVNTEAFF,TGTGCCATCAGTGGTCCCGGGACAGGGATTCGAGTCAACACTGAAGCTTTCTTT
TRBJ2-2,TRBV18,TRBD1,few,CASSPLGQTNTGELFF,TGTGCCAGCTCACCACTGGGACAGACGAACACCGGGGAGCTGTTTTTT
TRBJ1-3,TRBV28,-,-,CASSYIGGSGDTIYF,TGTGCCAGCAGTTATATAGGGGGTTCTGGAGACACCATATATTTT